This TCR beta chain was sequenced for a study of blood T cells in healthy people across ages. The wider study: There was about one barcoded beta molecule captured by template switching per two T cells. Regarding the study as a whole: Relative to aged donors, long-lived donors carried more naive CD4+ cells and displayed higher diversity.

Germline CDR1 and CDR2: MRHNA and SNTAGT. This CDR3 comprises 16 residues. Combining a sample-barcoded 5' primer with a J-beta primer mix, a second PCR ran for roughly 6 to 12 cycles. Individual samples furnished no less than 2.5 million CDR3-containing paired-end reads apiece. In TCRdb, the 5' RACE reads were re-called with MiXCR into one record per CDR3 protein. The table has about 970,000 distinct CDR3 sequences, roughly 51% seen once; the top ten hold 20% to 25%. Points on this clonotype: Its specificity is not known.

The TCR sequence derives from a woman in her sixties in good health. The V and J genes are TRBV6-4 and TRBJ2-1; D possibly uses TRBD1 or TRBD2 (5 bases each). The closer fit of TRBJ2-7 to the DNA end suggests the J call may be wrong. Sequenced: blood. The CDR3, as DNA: TGTGCCAGCAGTGATCGAAGGGGAGCCTCCTACAATGAGCAGTACTTC. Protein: CASSDRRGASYNEQYF.